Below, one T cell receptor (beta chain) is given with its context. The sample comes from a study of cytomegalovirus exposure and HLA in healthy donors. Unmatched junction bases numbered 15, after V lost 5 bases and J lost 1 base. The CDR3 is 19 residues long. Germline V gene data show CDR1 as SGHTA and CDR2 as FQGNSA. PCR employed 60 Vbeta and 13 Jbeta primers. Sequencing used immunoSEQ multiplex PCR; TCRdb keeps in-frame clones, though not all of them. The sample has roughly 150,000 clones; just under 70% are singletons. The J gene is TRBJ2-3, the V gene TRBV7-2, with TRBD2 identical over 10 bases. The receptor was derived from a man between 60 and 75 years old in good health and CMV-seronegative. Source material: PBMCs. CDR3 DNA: TGTGCCAGCAGCCCCCTCGGACTAGCGGAAATTGCTGGCACAGATACGCAGTATTTT. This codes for CASSPLGLAEIAGTDTQYF.